These T cell receptor beta chains were read from a single sample in a study of technical replicates of blood from a handful of donors. Method: immunoSEQ multiplex PCR; TCRdb's copy keeps in-frame clones and lacks some. The table records roughly 62,000 clones, just under 95% of them present only once. Sequencing was done on a sample of PBMCs. These receptors came from a human donor in good health. Some clones in this sample may be carry-over from other donors' samples. Each CDR3 is given with its conserved first and last residue. The order of the fields is V gene, J gene, clone size, D gene, CDR3 protein, CDR3 DNA. The D gene is left open where the match is weak. The size entry is marked missing in some rows and otherwise reads once, few, many or a size class.

TRBV9	TRBJ2-1	NA	TRBD1	CASSVERERGQGHHEQFF	TGTGCCAGCAGCGTAGAAAGAGAGAGGGGACAGGGTCATCATGAGCAGTTCTTC
TRBV7-2	TRBJ2-7	once	NA	CASSLTGFLYF	TGTGCCAGCAGCCTGACCGGGTTTTTGTACTTC
TRBV4-3	TRBJ1-2	once	TRBD1	CASSLGQGLDYGYTF	TGCGCCAGCAGCCTAGGACAGGGACTTGACTATGGCTACACCTTC
TRBV30	TRBJ1-4	NA	TRBD1	CAWSVPGQGGAEKLFF	TGTGCCTGGAGTGTCCCGGGACAGGGAGGGGCTGAAAAACTGTTTTTT
TRBV13	TRBJ2-3	NA	NA	CASTGGRLDTQYF	TGTGCCAGCACGGGGGGCAGGCTCGATACGCAGTATTTT
TRBV30	TRBJ1-1	NA	NA	CAWTRGSTEAFF	TGTGCCTGGACGCGGGGGTCCACTGAAGCTTTCTTT
TRBV5-6	TRBJ1-6	once	TRBD1	CASSLLPNRGSYNSPLHF	TGTGCCAGCAGCTTGTTGCCAAACAGGGGCTCCTATAATTCACCCCTCCACTTT
TRBV6-5	TRBJ2-2	few	NA	CASSYSPGANTGELFF	TGTGCCAGCAGTTACTCCCCGGGGGCGAACACCGGGGAGCTGTTTTTT
TRBV6-1	TRBJ2-3	NA	TRBD2	CASTRLAGSTDTQYF	TGTGCCAGCACTAGACTAGCGGGGAGCACAGATACGCAGTATTTT
TRBV4-1	TRBJ2-1	NA	NA	CASSPIASDYNEQFF	TGCGCCAGCAGCCCCATAGCGTCTGACTACAATGAGCAGTTCTTC
TRBV5-6	TRBJ2-7	NA	NA	CASSLDSTAVEQYF	TGTGCCAGCAGCTTGGATTCTACAGCCGTAGAGCAGTACTTC
TRBV7-6	TRBJ2-1	NA	NA	CASSPRTDEQFF	TGTGCCAGCAGCCCTCGTACGGATGAGCAGTTCTTC
TRBV5-1	TRBJ2-7	NA	TRBD1	CASRPGTGSYEQYF	TGCGCCAGCAGACCAGGGACAGGCTCCTACGAGCAGTACTTC
TRBV7-3	TRBJ2-3	NA	TRBD2	CASSASGGAADTQYF	TGTGCCAGCAGCGCCAGCGGGGGGGCGGCAGATACGCAGTATTTT
TRBV29-1	TRBJ2-2	NA	NA	CSVETGMGTGELFF	TGCAGCGTTGAAACGGGGATGGGCACCGGGGAGCTGTTTTTT
TRBV4-3	TRBJ1-2	NA	NA	CASSQDQVNYGYTF	TGCGCCAGCAGCCAAGATCAGGTCAACTATGGCTACACCTTC
TRBV4-3	TRBJ2-7	NA	NA	CASSQDAGISYEQYF	TGCGCCAGCAGCCAAGATGCGGGTATATCCTACGAGCAGTACTTC
TRBV6-5	TRBJ1-6	NA	NA	CASSYSIRPGNSPLHF	TGTGCCAGCAGTTACTCGATTCGACCGGGTAATTCACCCCTCCACTTT
TRBV11-2	TRBJ1-2	NA	TRBD1	CASSLPGTDLLYGYTF	TGTGCCAGCAGCCTCCCCGGGACAGACCTCCTCTATGGCTACACCTTC
TRBV5-1	TRBJ1-1	NA	NA	CASSWLGGDYTEAFF	TGCGCCAGCAGCTGGCTCGGGGGAGACTACACTGAAGCTTTCTTT
TRBV7-2	TRBJ2-2	NA	NA	CASSFLNTGELFF	TGTGCCAGCAGCTTTCTGAACACCGGGGAGCTGTTTTTT
TRBV5-1	TRBJ2-3	NA	TRBD2	CASSLNAGDTDTQYF	TGCGCCAGCAGCTTGAACGCGGGGGACACAGATACGCAGTATTTT
TRBV7-9	TRBJ2-7	once	NA	CASSPTGVAYRGEQYF	TGTGCCAGCAGCCCAACCGGGGTAGCATATCGAGGCGAGCAGTACTTC
TRBV29-1	TRBJ1-6	NA	TRBD1	CSVGQGLNSPLHF	TGCAGCGTTGGACAGGGCTTGAATTCACCCCTCCACTTT